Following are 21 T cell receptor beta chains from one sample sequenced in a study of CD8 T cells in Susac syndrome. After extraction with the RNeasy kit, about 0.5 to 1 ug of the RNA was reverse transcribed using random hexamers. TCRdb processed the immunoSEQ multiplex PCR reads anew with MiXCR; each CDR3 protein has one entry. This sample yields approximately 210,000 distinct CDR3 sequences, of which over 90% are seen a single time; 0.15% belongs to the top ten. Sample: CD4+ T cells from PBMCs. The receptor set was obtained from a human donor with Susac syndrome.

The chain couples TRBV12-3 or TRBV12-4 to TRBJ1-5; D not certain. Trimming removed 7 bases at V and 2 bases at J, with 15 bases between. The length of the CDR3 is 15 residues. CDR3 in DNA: TGTGCCAGCACCGGGATCGGTAAGGGCAATCAGCCCCAGCATTTT. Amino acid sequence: CASTGIGKGNQPQHF.

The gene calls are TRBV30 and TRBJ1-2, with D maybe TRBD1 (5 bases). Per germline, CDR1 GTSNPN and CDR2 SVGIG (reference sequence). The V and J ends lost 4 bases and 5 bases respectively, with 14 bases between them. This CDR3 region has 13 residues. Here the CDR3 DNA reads TGTGCCTGGAACCCGGGGCGAGAGTATGGCTACACCTTC. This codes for CAWNPGREYGYTF.

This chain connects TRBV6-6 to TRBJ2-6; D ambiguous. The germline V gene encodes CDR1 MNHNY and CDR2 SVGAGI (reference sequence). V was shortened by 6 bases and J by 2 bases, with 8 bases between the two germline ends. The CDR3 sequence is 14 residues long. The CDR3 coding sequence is TGTGCCAGCAGACACCGCCCTGGGGCCAACGTCCTGACTTTC. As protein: CASRHRPGANVLTF.

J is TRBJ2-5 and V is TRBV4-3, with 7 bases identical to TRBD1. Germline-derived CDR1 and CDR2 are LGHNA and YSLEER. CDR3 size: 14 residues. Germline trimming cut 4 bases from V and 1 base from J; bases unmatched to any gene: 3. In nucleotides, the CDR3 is TGCGCCAGCAGCCGACGGACAGGCCAAGAGACCCAGTACTTC. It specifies CASSRRTGQETQYF.

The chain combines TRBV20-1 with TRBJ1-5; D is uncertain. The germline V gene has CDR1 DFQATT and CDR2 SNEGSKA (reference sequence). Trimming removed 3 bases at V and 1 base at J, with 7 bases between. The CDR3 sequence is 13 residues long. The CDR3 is CSARVPSNQPQHF. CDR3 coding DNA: TGCAGTGCTAGGGTGCCGAGCAATCAGCCCCAGCATTTT.

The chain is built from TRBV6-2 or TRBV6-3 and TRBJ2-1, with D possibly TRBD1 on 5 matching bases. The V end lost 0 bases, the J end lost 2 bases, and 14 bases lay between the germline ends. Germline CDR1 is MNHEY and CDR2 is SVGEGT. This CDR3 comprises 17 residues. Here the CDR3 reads CASSYSKTVFTYNEQFF. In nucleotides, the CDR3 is TGTGCCAGCAGTTACTCAAAGACAGTCTTCACCTACAATGAGCAGTTCTTC.

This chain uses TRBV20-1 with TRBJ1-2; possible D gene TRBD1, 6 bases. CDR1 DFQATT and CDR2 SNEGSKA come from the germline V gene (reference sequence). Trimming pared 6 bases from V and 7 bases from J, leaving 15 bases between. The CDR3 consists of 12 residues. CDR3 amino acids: CSAGDRSRGYTF. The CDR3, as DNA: TGCAGTGCGGGCGACAGGTCCCGTGGCTACACCTTC.

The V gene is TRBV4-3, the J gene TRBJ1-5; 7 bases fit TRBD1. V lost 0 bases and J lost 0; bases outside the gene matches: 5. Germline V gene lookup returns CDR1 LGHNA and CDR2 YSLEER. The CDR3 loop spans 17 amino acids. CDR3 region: CASSQDHGQVSNQPQHF. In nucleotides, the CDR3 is TGCGCCAGCAGCCAAGATCACGGACAGGTTAGCAATCAGCCCCAGCATTTT.

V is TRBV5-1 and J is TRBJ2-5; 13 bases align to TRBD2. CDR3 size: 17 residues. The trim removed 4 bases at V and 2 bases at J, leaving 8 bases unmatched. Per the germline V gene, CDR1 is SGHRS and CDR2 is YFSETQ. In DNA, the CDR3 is TGCGCCAGCAGCATCAGACTAGCGGGGGGACCACAAGAGACCCAGTACTTC. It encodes CASSIRLAGGPQETQYF.

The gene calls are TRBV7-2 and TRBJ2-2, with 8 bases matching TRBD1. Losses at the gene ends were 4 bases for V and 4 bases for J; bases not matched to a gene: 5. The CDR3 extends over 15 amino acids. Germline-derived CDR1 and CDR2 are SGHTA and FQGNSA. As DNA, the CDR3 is TGTGCCAGCAGCTCCAGGGGGCTGGGCACCGGGGAGCTGTTTTTT. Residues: CASSSRGLGTGELFF. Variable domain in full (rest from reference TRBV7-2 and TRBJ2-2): GAGVSQSPSNKVTEKGKDVELRCDPISGHTALYWYRQSLGQGLEFLIYFQGNSAPDKSGLPSDRFSAERTGGSVSTLTIQRTQQEDSAVYLCASSSRGLGTGELFFGEGSRLTVL.

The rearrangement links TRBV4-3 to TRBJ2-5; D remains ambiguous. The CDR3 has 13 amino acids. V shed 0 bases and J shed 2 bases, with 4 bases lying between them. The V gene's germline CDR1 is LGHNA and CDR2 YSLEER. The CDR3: CASSQDQQETQYF. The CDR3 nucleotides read TGCGCCAGCAGCCAAGACCAACAAGAGACCCAGTACTTC.

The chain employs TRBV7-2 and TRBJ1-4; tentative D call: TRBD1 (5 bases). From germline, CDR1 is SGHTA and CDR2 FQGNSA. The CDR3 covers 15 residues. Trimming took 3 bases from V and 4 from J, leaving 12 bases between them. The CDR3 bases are TGTGCCAGCAGCTTGATGGGACGGGGTAATGAAAAACTGTTTTTT. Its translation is CASSLMGRGNEKLFF.

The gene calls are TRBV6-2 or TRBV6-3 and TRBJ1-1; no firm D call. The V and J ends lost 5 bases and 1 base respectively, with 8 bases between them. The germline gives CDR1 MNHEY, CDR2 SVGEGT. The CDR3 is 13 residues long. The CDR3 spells CASSPFPNTEAFF. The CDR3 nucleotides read TGTGCCAGCAGTCCTTTTCCGAACACTGAAGCTTTCTTT.

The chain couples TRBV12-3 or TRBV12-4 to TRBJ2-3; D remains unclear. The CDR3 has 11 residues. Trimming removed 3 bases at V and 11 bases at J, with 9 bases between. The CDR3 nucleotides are TGTGCCAGCAGTTTGGACGTTATGCAGTATTTT. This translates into CASSLDVMQYF.

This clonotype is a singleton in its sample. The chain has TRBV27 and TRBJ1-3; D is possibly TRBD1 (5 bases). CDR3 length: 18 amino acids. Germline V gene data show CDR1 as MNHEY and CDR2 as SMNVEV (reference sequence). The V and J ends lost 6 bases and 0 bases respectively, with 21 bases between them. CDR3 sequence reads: CASRPHEGPQDSGNTIYF. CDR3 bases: TGTGCCAGCAGGCCCCATGAGGGGCCGCAGGACTCTGGAAACACCATATATTTT.

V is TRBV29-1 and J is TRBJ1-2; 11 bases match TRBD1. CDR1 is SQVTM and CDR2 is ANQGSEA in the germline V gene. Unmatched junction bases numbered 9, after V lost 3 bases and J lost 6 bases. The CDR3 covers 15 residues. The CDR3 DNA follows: TGCAGCGTTGAGGATCTCGGACAGGGGGCCCATGGCTACACCTTC. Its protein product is CSVEDLGQGAHGYTF.

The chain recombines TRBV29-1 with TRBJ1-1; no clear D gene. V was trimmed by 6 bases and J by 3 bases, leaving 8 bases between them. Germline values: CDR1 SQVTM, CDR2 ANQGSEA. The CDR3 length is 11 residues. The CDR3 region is CSVGGDTEAFF. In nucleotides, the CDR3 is TGCAGCGTGGGTGGGGACACTGAAGCTTTCTTT. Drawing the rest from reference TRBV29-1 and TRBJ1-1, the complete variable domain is SAVISQKPSRDICQRGTSLTIQCQVDSQVTMMFWYRQQPGQSLTLIATANQGSEATYESGFVIDKFPISRPNLTFSTLTVSNMSPEDSSIYLCSVGGDTEAFFGQGTRLTVV.

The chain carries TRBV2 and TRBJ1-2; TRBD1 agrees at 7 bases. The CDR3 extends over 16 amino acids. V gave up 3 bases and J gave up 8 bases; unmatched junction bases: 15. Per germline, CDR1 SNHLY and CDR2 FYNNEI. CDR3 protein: CASSEQAVTGSDGYTF. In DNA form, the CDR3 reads TGTGCCAGCAGTGAGCAGGCAGTGACAGGGAGTGACGGCTACACCTTC.

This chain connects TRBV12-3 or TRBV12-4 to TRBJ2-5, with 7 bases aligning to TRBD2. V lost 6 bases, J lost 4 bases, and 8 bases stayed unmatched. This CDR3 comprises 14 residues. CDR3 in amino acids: CASRLGGTTETQYF. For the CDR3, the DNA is TGTGCCAGCAGATTGGGGGGGACGACAGAGACCCAGTACTTC.

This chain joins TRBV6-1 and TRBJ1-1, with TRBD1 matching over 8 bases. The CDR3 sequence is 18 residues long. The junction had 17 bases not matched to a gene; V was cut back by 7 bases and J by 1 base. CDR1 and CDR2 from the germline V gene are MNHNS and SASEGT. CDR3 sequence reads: CASTYDRGRDGTNTEAFF. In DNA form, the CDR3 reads TGTGCCAGCACCTACGACAGGGGCCGGGACGGTACGAACACTGAAGCTTTCTTT.

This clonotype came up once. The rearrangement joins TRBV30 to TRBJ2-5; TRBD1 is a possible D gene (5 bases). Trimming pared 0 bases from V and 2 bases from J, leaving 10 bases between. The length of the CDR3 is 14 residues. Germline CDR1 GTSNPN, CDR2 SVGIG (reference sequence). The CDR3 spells CAWSVATAQETQYF. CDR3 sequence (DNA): TGTGCCTGGAGTGTAGCGACAGCACAAGAGACCCAGTACTTC.